A selection of T cell receptor beta chains follows, all from one sample in a study of Ad26.COV2.S vaccination and SARS-CoV-2 variants. The repertoire was sequenced with immunoSEQ multiplex PCR; TCRdb's copy has only in-frame clones and lacks some. The repertoire holds some 190,000 clones, with roughly 89% as singletons. The sample in question was peripheral blood, obtained after recovery from COVID-19. Every receptor here comes from a human donor who had recovered from COVID-19. The CDR3 runs from the conserved cysteine through the conserved F or W. The D gene is left open where the match is weak. The size entry is marked missing in some rows and otherwise reads once, few, many or a size class.

D	size	J	V	DNA	CDR3
.	.	TRBJ1-1	TRBV5-4	TGTGCCAGCAGCTTGCGGGCAGGGGCCCTGGACACTGAAGCTTTCTTT	CASSLRAGALDTEAFF
.	.	TRBJ2-5	TRBV4-1	TGCGCCAGCAGCCAAGTTGGAACTAGCCCAGAGACCCAGTACTTC	CASSQVGTSPETQYF
TRBD2	.	TRBJ2-7	TRBV5-1	TGCGCCAGCAGCTTGGCCCCTAGCGGGGGTTCTACCTACGAGCAGTACTTC	CASSLAPSGGSTYEQYF
TRBD2	.	TRBJ2-1	TRBV4-1	TGCGCCAGCAGCCCTAGAACTAGCGGGGGGGCCAGTACCAATGAGCAGTTCTTC	CASSPRTSGGASTNEQFF
TRBD2	.	TRBJ2-3	TRBV15	TGTGCCACCAGCACCCCCATAGCGGGGGGTGCAGATACGCAGTATTTT	CATSTPIAGGADTQYF
.	once	TRBJ2-7	TRBV5-6	TGTGCCAGCAGCAACACGTACGAGCAGTACTTC	CASSNTYEQYF
.	.	TRBJ1-2	TRBV30	TGTGCCTGGAACGGGGTACGGGATGGCTACACCTTC	CAWNGVRDGYTF
.	.	TRBJ1-2	TRBV5-1	TGCGCCAGCAGCCCGGGGCTCGGTGGCTACACCTTC	CASSPGLGGYTF
.	.	TRBJ1-2	TRBV19	TGTGCCAGTAGTTTTACCCCAGAGGGTGGCTACACCTTC	CASSFTPEGGYTF
.	.	TRBJ2-6	TRBV25-1	TGTGCCAGCAGTGGTATATTGGGGGAGGAGTCTGGGGCCAACGTCCTGACTTTC	CASSGILGEESGANVLTF
.	few	TRBJ2-2	TRBV6-4	TGTGCCAGCAGTGAACAGGCGAACACCGGGGAGCTGTTTTTT	CASSEQANTGELFF
TRBD1	.	TRBJ1-2	TRBV27	TGTGCCAGCAGTTTGACAGGGGAAGGCTATGGCTACACCTTC	CASSLTGEGYGYTF
.	.	TRBJ1-2	TRBV6-5	TGTGCCAGCAGTTACTCGGCAGGGGTAAAGGTCTATGGCTACACCTTC	CASSYSAGVKVYGYTF
.	once	TRBJ2-7	TRBV6-2/TRBV6-3	TGTGCCAGTAGCGCCCAAGTTAGTCCCACCTACGAGCAGTACTTC	CASSAQVSPTYEQYF
.	.	TRBJ2-2	TRBV27	TGTGCCAGCAGTTTAATCGACCCAGCGGGCACCGGGGAGCTGTTTTTT	CASSLIDPAGTGELFF
.	.	TRBJ2-3	TRBV28	TGTGCCAGCAGTTTAGCGTCACTGGGCACAGATACGCAGTATTTT	CASSLASLGTDTQYF
.	once	TRBJ2-3	TRBV25-1	TGTGCCAGCAGTGGAACCCTCTCGCAGTATTTT	CASSGTLSQYF
.	.	TRBJ2-7	TRBV6-5	TGTGCCAGCAGCCCCCCTAGCTACGAGCAGTACTTC	CASSPPSYEQYF
TRBD2	few	TRBJ2-7	TRBV2	TGTGCCAGCAGTGAAGCAGCGGGGGGAGCCTACGAGCAGTACTTC	CASSEAAGGAYEQYF
.	.	TRBJ1-1	TRBV3-1/TRBV3-2	TGTGCCAGCAGCTTAAGCGGGGATGGGCCTGAAGCTTTCTTT	CASSLSGDGPEAFF
.	.	TRBJ1-1	TRBV2	TGTGCCAGCAGTGAAGCCGCCAGTCTTGAAGCTTTCTTT	CASSEAASLEAFF
.	.	TRBJ1-1	TRBV10-1	TGCGCCAGCAGCAGGGACACCAACACTGAAGCTTTCTTT	CASSRDTNTEAFF
.	.	TRBJ2-7	TRBV4-1	TGCGCCAGCAGCCAAGCAGGGAACTCCTACGAGCAGTACTTC	CASSQAGNSYEQYF
TRBD2	.	TRBJ2-2	TRBV7-9	TGTGCCAGCAGCCTTACTAGCGGGGGATACGGGGAGCTGTTTTTT	CASSLTSGGYGELFF
.	once	TRBJ2-2	TRBV9	TGTGCCAGCAGCGTAGGTAACTTGAACACCGGGGAGCTGTTTTTT	CASSVGNLNTGELFF
TRBD2	.	TRBJ2-1	TRBV19	TGTGCCAGTAGTCTGACTAGCGGGAGGGCCTTCTACAATGAGCAGTTCTTC	CASSLTSGRAFYNEQFF
.	.	TRBJ2-3	TRBV9	TGTGCCAGCAGCGTAGCAAGCGGAAGCACAGATACGCAGTATTTT	CASSVASGSTDTQYF
.	.	TRBJ1-2	TRBV5-1	TGCGCCAGCAGCTTGCGGGCAGAGGTCGATGGCTACACCTTC	CASSLRAEVDGYTF
TRBD2	.	TRBJ2-5	TRBV2	TGTGCCAGCAGTGAGGGGGGGATCCAAGAGACCCAGTACTTC	CASSEGGIQETQYF
TRBD1	.	TRBJ2-1	TRBV18	TGTGCCAGCTCATCCGGACAGGGAGGCTACAATGAGCAGTTCTTC	CASSSGQGGYNEQFF
TRBD1	.	TRBJ1-2	TRBV6-5	TGTGCCAGCACCCAGGGGGGCCTCGGCAGTGGCTACACCTTC	CASTQGGLGSGYTF
TRBD1	once	TRBJ2-7	TRBV7-9	TGTGCCAGCAGCTCCCGGGACAGGGTCTACGAGCAGTACTTC	CASSSRDRVYEQYF
TRBD2	.	TRBJ2-2	TRBV6-6	TGTGCCAGCTCCCTTAGCGGGAGAATGGGCACCGGGGAGCTGTTTTTT	CASSLSGRMGTGELFF
.	.	TRBJ2-3	TRBV7-8	TGTGCCAGCAGCTTCAGGTATAATCTCCTGGTTGGCACAGATACGCAGTATTTT	CASSFRYNLLVGTDTQYF
.	.	TRBJ2-7	TRBV5-4	TGTGCCAGCAGCTTGGAGGTCGGCAGGGAGCAGTACTTC	CASSLEVGREQYF
TRBD1	.	TRBJ1-2	TRBV5-1	TGCGCCAGCAGCTCCGCGAGGACAGGCATAATCTATGGCTACACCTTC	CASSSARTGIIYGYTF
.	.	TRBJ1-1	TRBV11-2	TGTGCCAGCAGCTCTCGACGGGAAATTAACACTGAAGCTTTCTTT	CASSSRREINTEAFF
.	.	TRBJ1-1	TRBV11-3	TGTGCCAGCAGCCACCGACCTGGGAGGAACACTGAAGCTTTCTTT	CASSHRPGRNTEAFF
.	.	TRBJ2-3	TRBV5-6	TGTGCCAGCAGCTTGAGGGAGGGGGCCTGGACCACAGATACGCAGTATTTT	CASSLREGAWTTDTQYF
.	.	TRBJ1-2	TRBV9	TGTGCCAGCAGCGCCGAACCGGGTCCCTATGGCTACACCTTC	CASSAEPGPYGYTF
TRBD2	once	TRBJ2-7	TRBV5-6	TGTGCCAGCAGCTTAGCGGGAGGGGTCTACGAGCAGTACTTC	CASSLAGGVYEQYF
TRBD2	.	TRBJ2-1	TRBV14	TGTGCCAGCAGCCAAGCGGCGGGGGGGCCGGGCAATGAGCAGTTCTTC	CASSQAAGGPGNEQFF
.	.	TRBJ2-1	TRBV24-1	TGTGCCACCGCTGACCACAATGAGCAGTTCTTC	CATADHNEQFF
.	.	TRBJ2-3	TRBV29-1	TGCAGCGTCGGACGCAACAGGGTCGCTAGCACAGATACGCAGTATTTT	CSVGRNRVASTDTQYF
TRBD1	.	TRBJ2-7	TRBV9	TGTGCCAGCAGCCCATCCGGGACAGGGGGAGGCGAGCAGTACTTC	CASSPSGTGGGEQYF
.	.	TRBJ1-5	TRBV4-2	TGTGCCAGCAGCCAAGAAAGGGGCGGGAATCAGCCCCAGCATTTT	CASSQERGGNQPQHF
TRBD1	.	TRBJ2-7	TRBV5-1	TGCGCCAGCAGCTTGGGGCGAAGGACAGGGGCCTACGAGCAGTACTTC	CASSLGRRTGAYEQYF
.	.	TRBJ2-5	TRBV5-4	TGTGCCAGCAGCCATACAGCCTACCAAGAGACCCAGTACTTC	CASSHTAYQETQYF
.	.	TRBJ1-1	TRBV29-1	TGCAGCGTAGCTCCCTATGACAGCTCCACTGAAGCTTTCTTT	CSVAPYDSSTEAFF
.	.	TRBJ1-1	TRBV9	TGTGCCAGCAGCGTAGAACCCCTCCGGGGCACTGAAGCTTTCTTT	CASSVEPLRGTEAFF
TRBD1	few	TRBJ2-7	TRBV5-4	TGTGCCAGCAGCCCAAGTTCGACAGGGGGCTCCTACGAGCAGTACTTC	CASSPSSTGGSYEQYF
.	.	TRBJ1-2	TRBV10-3	TGTGCCATCAGTGAGTCTGGTACGGGGGGGTTGGACGGCGGCTACACCTTC	CAISESGTGGLDGGYTF
.	.	TRBJ1-3	TRBV9	TGTGCCAGCAGCGTAGGCGCGGAAAGCACCATATATTTT	CASSVGAESTIYF
TRBD2	.	TRBJ2-1	TRBV9	TGTGCCAGCAGCTCTAGCGGGGGGACCTACAATGAGCAGTTCTTC	CASSSSGGTYNEQFF
.	.	TRBJ1-5	TRBV30	TGTGCCTGGAGTTCAGGGGTCGATCAGCCCCAGCATTTT	CAWSSGVDQPQHF
TRBD1	.	TRBJ2-2	TRBV4-2	TGTGCCAGCAGCTCCCTGGGGACAGAGAACACCGGGGAGCTGTTTTTT	CASSSLGTENTGELFF
.	.	TRBJ2-7	TRBV7-2	TGTGCCAGCAGCTCCCTGTCGCGGGACGGGAACTACGAGCAGTACTTC	CASSSLSRDGNYEQYF
.	.	TRBJ1-5	TRBV11-2	TGTGCCAGCAGCTTAGAACACAATCAGCCCCAGCATTTT	CASSLEHNQPQHF
.	.	TRBJ2-1	TRBV5-1	TGCGCCAGCAGCCGATCGGGCCAAACCTACAATGAGCAGTTCTTC	CASSRSGQTYNEQFF
TRBD2	few	TRBJ2-3	TRBV24-1	TGTGCCACCAGTGATTTGCAAACCCCCGGGACTAGCGGGAATGATAACACAGATACGCAGTATTTT	CATSDLQTPGTSGNDNTDTQYF